These T cell receptor beta chains were read from a single sample in a study of T cell responses to AZD1222 COVID-19 vaccine. Generated by immunoSEQ multiplex PCR, the TCRdb table keeps only in-frame clones and is missing some. Of around 92,000 clones in the sample, roughly 91% were seen once. Sequenced material: peripheral blood, taken on day 0 of AZD1222 vaccination. The receptors stem from an adult in good health. CDR3s include the opening cysteine and the closing phenylalanine or tryptophan. Each record gives: CDR3 length, V gene, D gene, clone size, J gene, CDR3 protein, CDR3 DNA. D genes are given only for firm matches. Clone size appears in some rows only: once, few, many, or a class for an expanded clone.

13	TRBV4-1	.	.	TRBJ1-4	CASSLTRGEKLFF	TGCGCCAGCAGCCTCACTAGGGGTGAAAAACTGTTTTTT
14	TRBV2	TRBD2	.	TRBJ2-1	CASSARTSGALVIF	TGTGCCAGCAGTGCCAGGACTAGCGGGGCGCTCGTCATCTTC
14	TRBV7-2	.	few	TRBJ2-7	CASSLDSSSYEQYF	TGTGCCAGCAGCTTAGACTCAAGCTCCTACGAGCAGTACTTC
14	TRBV7-9	.	.	TRBJ1-5	CASSPTGSNQPQHF	TGTGCCAGCAGCCCGACAGGAAGCAATCAGCCCCAGCATTTT
16	TRBV18	.	once	TRBJ1-1	CASSPPSGRVATEAFF	TGTGCCAGCTCACCACCGAGCGGGAGGGTGGCCACTGAAGCTTTCTTT
13	TRBV27	.	.	TRBJ1-4	CASSPWTTEKLFF	TGTGCCAGCAGCCCCTGGACAACCGAAAAACTGTTTTTT
16	TRBV7-2	.	.	TRBJ2-6	CASTISPTSGANVLTF	TGTGCCAGCACTATAAGCCCTACCTCTGGGGCCAACGTCCTGACTTTC
13	TRBV3-1/TRBV3-2	.	.	TRBJ2-5	CASSQSGGETQYF	TGTGCCAGCAGCCAATCAGGCGGGGAGACCCAGTACTTC
14	TRBV7-9	.	.	TRBJ1-1	CASSLNVGNTEAFF	TGTGCCAGCAGCTTAAACGTCGGGAACACTGAAGCTTTCTTT
13	TRBV3-1/TRBV3-2	.	.	TRBJ1-2	CASSPSDLSGYTF	TGTGCCAGCAGCCCATCCGATTTATCTGGCTACACCTTC
13	TRBV11-3	.	once	TRBJ2-2	CASSLDNTGELFF	TGTGCCAGCAGCTTAGACAACACCGGGGAGCTGTTTTTT
15	TRBV18	.	.	TRBJ1-1	CASSPLGLTDTEAFF	TGTGCCAGCTCACCACTCGGCCTTACCGACACTGAAGCTTTCTTT
12	TRBV2	.	.	TRBJ2-5	CASSEGGETQYF	TGTGCCAGCAGTGAAGGCGGGGAGACCCAGTACTTC
14	TRBV3-1/TRBV3-2	.	.	TRBJ2-7	CASSQETLNYEQYF	TGTGCCAGCAGCCAGGAGACCTTAAACTACGAGCAGTACTTC
15	TRBV20-1	TRBD1	.	TRBJ1-3	CSASGQGAPGNTIYF	TGCAGTGCTAGTGGGCAGGGGGCGCCAGGAAACACCATATATTTT
13	TRBV19	.	.	TRBJ1-2	CASRATANYGYTF	TGTGCCAGTAGGGCAACCGCTAACTATGGCTACACCTTC
16	TRBV9	TRBD2	.	TRBJ2-2	CASSVLAGSNTGELFF	TGTGCCAGCAGCGTCTTAGCGGGGTCGAACACCGGGGAGCTGTTTTTT
16	TRBV5-1	TRBD2	once	TRBJ2-7	CASSLAPGLADYEQYF	TGCGCCAGCAGCTTGGCCCCGGGACTAGCGGACTACGAGCAGTACTTC
13	TRBV5-6	.	.	TRBJ2-7	CASSAVTDYEQYF	TGTGCCAGCAGCGCCGTGACAGATTACGAGCAGTACTTC
15	TRBV6-5	.	.	TRBJ1-2	CASSYSGVQTYGYTF	TGTGCCAGCAGTTACTCGGGGGTCCAGACCTATGGCTACACCTTC
14	TRBV7-2	TRBD2	.	TRBJ2-5	CASSFTSGGETQYF	TGTGCCAGCAGCTTTACTAGCGGGGGGGAGACCCAGTACTTC
16	TRBV4-3	.	.	TRBJ1-5	CASSQNGGNSNQPQHF	TGCGCCAGCAGCCAAAATGGGGGGAATAGCAATCAGCCCCAGCATTTT
14	TRBV5-1	.	once	TRBJ1-6	CASSLVGGTGPLHF	TGCGCCAGCAGCTTGGTCGGGGGGACGGGCCCCCTCCACTTT
14	TRBV7-9	.	once	TRBJ2-7	CASSLTALSYEQYF	TGTGCCAGCAGCCTGACCGCCCTGAGCTACGAGCAGTACTTC
15	TRBV2	.	.	TRBJ2-1	CASSVLGEAQGEQFF	TGTGCCAGCAGTGTGCTTGGCGAGGCCCAAGGGGAGCAGTTCTTC
12	TRBV5-1	.	.	TRBJ1-2	CASSLGGYGYTF	TGCGCCAGCAGCTTGGGGGGCTATGGCTACACCTTC
13	TRBV7-9	.	.	TRBJ2-7	CASSAPQGGPFNF	TGTGCCAGCAGCGCCCCGCAGGGGGGACCTTTCAATTTC
13	TRBV28	.	.	TRBJ1-5	CASRWEQDQPQHF	TGTGCCAGCAGGTGGGAACAGGATCAGCCCCAGCATTTT
13	TRBV10-2	TRBD2	.	TRBJ2-1	CASFPGLANEQFF	TGCGCCAGCTTTCCGGGACTAGCAAATGAGCAGTTCTTC
16	TRBV7-9	.	.	TRBJ1-5	CASSLTGGRRVQPQHF	TGTGCCAGCAGCCTAACTGGGGGGCGCCGGGTTCAGCCCCAGCATTTT
14	TRBV28	TRBD1	.	TRBJ1-1	CASSSPGQGDEAFF	TGTGCCAGCAGTTCCCCCGGACAGGGAGATGAAGCTTTCTTT
14	TRBV19	.	.	TRBJ2-2	CASSMALNTGELFF	TGTGCCAGTAGTATGGCGCTGAACACCGGGGAGCTGTTTTTT
14	TRBV11-2	.	.	TRBJ1-2	CASSLRQQVGGYTF	TGTGCCAGCAGCTTACGACAGCAAGTAGGTGGCTACACCTTC
19	TRBV4-3	TRBD2	.	TRBJ2-3	CASSQGGLAGASSTDTQYF	TGCGCCAGCAGCCAAGGTGGACTAGCGGGGGCGAGTAGCACAGATACGCAGTATTTT
15	TRBV10-2	TRBD1	once	TRBJ1-4	CASSGTGTGNEKLFF	TGCGCCAGCAGTGGGACCGGGACAGGGAATGAAAAACTGTTTTTT
11	TRBV30	.	once	TRBJ2-5	CAWTGAETQYF	TGTGCCTGGACAGGAGCGGAGACCCAGTACTTC
15	TRBV6-5	TRBD1	.	TRBJ1-5	CASRDRGLSNQPQHF	TGTGCCAGCAGGGACAGGGGCCTGAGCAATCAGCCCCAGCATTTT
14	TRBV6-5	TRBD1	.	TRBJ1-4	CASSSGGTNEKLFF	TGTGCCAGCAGTTCAGGGGGTACTAATGAAAAACTGTTTTTT
19	TRBV12-5	TRBD1	.	TRBJ1-2	CASGLAQLTPTGEGYGYTF	TGTGCTAGTGGTTTGGCCCAATTAACTCCGACAGGGGAAGGCTATGGCTACACCTTC
12	TRBV27	.	.	TRBJ1-1	CASSPRGTEAFF	TGTGCCAGCAGTCCCAGGGGTACTGAAGCTTTCTTT
15	TRBV11-3	TRBD2	.	TRBJ2-2	CASSLEGLASGELFF	TGTGCCAGCAGCTTAGAGGGACTAGCATCCGGGGAGCTGTTTTTT
14	TRBV28	.	.	TRBJ1-1	CASSPRGPNTEAFF	TGTGCCAGCTCCCCCCGTGGACCTAACACTGAAGCTTTCTTT
20	TRBV2	.	.	TRBJ1-6	CASTLPRGGAESSYNSPLHF	TGTGCCAGCACCCTACCACGGGGAGGGGCCGAGAGCTCCTATAATTCACCCCTCCACTTT
13	TRBV7-9	TRBD1	.	TRBJ1-1	CASSPTGDTEAFF	TGTGCCAGCAGCCCCACAGGGGACACTGAAGCTTTCTTT
14	TRBV19	.	.	TRBJ2-7	CASKEAVLSYEQYF	TGTGCCAGTAAGGAGGCGGTCCTCTCCTACGAGCAGTACTTC
14	TRBV5-1	.	.	TRBJ2-3	CASSLGAAADTQYF	TGCGCCAGCAGCTTGGGGGCGGCAGCAGATACGCAGTATTTT
16	TRBV19	TRBD1	.	TRBJ2-7	CASSTPPGQGAYEQYF	TGTGCCAGTAGTACCCCTCCTGGACAGGGGGCCTACGAGCAGTACTTC
14	TRBV9	.	.	TRBJ1-2	CASSVDQGGGGYTF	TGTGCCAGCAGCGTAGACCAGGGCGGTGGTGGCTACACCTTC
15	TRBV5-6	TRBD1	few	TRBJ1-5	CASSWGQLSNQPQHF	TGTGCCAGCAGCTGGGGACAGCTCAGCAATCAGCCCCAGCATTTT
16	TRBV2	.	.	TRBJ2-2	CATRKGNFKNTGELFF	TGTGCCACCCGGAAAGGGAACTTTAAGAACACCGGGGAGCTGTTTTTT
12	TRBV9	.	.	TRBJ2-5	CASSAPQETQYF	TGTGCCAGCAGCGCCCCCCAAGAGACCCAGTACTTC